These 7 T cell receptor beta chains were sequenced from one sample in a study of identical twins. TCRdb called the 5' RACE reads again in MiXCR, with one record for every CDR3 protein. The table includes some 1,700,000 distinct CDR3 sequences, less than 35% detected once. Sequencing was performed on cord blood. Receptor source: a newborn girl in good health.

The V call is TRBV9, the J call TRBJ2-1; 11 bases match TRBD2. Trimming at V came to 1 base and at J to 6 bases, leaving 15 bases not matched to a gene. Germline V gene lookup returns CDR1 SGDLS and CDR2 YYNGEE. This CDR3 comprises 19 residues. The CDR3 DNA sequence: TGTGCCAGCAGCGTAACTAGCGGGAGTTATAGTTCCCCCTTCAATGAGCAGTTCTTC. This gives the protein CASSVTSGSYSSPFNEQFF. The entire variable domain, with the rest obtained from reference TRBV9 and TRBJ2-1, is as follows: DSGVTQTPKHLITATGQRVTLRCSPRSGDLSVYWYQQSLDQGLQFLIQYYNGEERAKGNILERFSAQQFPDLHSELNLSSLELGDSALYFCASSVTSGSYSSPFNEQFFGPGTRLTVL.

The chain uses TRBV9 and TRBJ2-1, with TRBD2 matching over 8 bases. Germline V CDR1 and CDR2: SGDLS, YYNGEE. The length of the CDR3 is 14 residues. Trimming at V came to 0 bases and at J to 11 bases, leaving 7 bases not matched to a gene. Here the CDR3 reads CASSVGKLAVKQFF. The CDR3 bases are TGTGCCAGCAGCGTAGGAAAACTAGCGGTTAAGCAGTTCTTC. Drawing the rest from reference TRBV9 and TRBJ2-1, the complete variable domain is DSGVTQTPKHLITATGQRVTLRCSPRSGDLSVYWYQQSLDQGLQFLIQYYNGEERAKGNILERFSAQQFPDLHSELNLSSLELGDSALYFCASSVGKLAVKQFFGPGTRLTVL.

Notes on this clonotype: Sequence at one end of the junction differs from germline and may be a read error. The V call is TRBV7-7, the J call TRBJ2-7, with 10 bases identical to TRBD1. The length of the CDR3 is 13 residues. Germline assignment: CDR1 SSHAT and CDR2 FNYEAQ (reference sequence). The CDR3 region is CASSSGQGTEQYF. The CDR3 DNA follows: TGTGCTAGCAGCTCGGGACAGGGGACCGAGCAGTACTTC.

This clonotype was observed a few times. The V and J genes are TRBV6-1 and TRBJ1-5; D gene unclear. This CDR3 comprises 15 residues. Between the trimmed V and J ends, which lost 2 bases and 0 bases, there was a span of 8 bases. Germline CDR1 MNHNS, CDR2 SASEGT. CDR3 loop: CASSEIGASNQPQHF. DNA for the CDR3: TGTGCCAGCAGTGAAATAGGCGCTAGCAATCAGCCCCAGCATTTT.

V gene TRBV20-1 combines with J gene TRBJ1-2; TRBD1 agrees at 8 bases. CDR1 is DFQATT and CDR2 is SNEGSKA in the germline V gene (reference sequence). The CDR3 has 17 amino acids. With V trimmed by 2 bases and J by 0 bases, 11 bases remained unmatched. The CDR3 reads CSARFSGTGGANYGYTF. CDR3 DNA sequence: TGCAGTGCTAGATTCTCGGGGACAGGCGGAGCTAACTATGGCTACACCTTC.

This clonotype came up a few times. The genes are TRBV12-3 or TRBV12-4 and TRBJ2-1; D is unclear. The V end lost 2 bases, the J end lost 6 bases, and 8 bases lay between the germline ends. The length of the CDR3 is 13 residues. CDR3 nucleotides: TGTGCCAGCAGTTTAAGCGTCTCCAATGAGCAGTTCTTC. Amino acids: CASSLSVSNEQFF.

The sample holds a few counts of this clonotype. J is TRBJ1-4 and V is TRBV7-9; D is uncertain. This CDR3 has 18 residues. Trimming left V 2 bases short and J 4 bases short, with 20 bases between. Per germline, CDR1 SEHNR and CDR2 FQNEAQ (reference sequence). The chain's CDR3 is CASSLPRLGKVGNEKLFF. CDR3 in DNA: TGTGCCAGCAGCTTACCACGGTTAGGCAAAGTGGGTAATGAAAAACTGTTTTTT.